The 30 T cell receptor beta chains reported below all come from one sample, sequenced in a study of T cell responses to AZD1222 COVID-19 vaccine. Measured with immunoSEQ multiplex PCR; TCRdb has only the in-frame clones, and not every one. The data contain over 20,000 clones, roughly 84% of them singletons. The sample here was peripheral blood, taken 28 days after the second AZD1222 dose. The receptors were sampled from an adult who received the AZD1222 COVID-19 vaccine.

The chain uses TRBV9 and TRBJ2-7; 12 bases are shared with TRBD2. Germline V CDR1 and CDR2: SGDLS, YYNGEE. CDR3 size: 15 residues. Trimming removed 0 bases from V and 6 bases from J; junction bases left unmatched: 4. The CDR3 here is CASSVDLAGGIEQYF. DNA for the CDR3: TGTGCCAGCAGCGTAGACCTAGCGGGAGGGATCGAGCAGTACTTC.

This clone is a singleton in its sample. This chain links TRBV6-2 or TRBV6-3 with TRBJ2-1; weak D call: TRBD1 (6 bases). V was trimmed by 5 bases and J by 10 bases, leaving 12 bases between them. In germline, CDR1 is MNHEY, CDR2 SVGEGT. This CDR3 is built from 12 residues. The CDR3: CASSDHDREQFF. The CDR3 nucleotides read TGTGCCAGCAGTGACCACGACAGGGAGCAGTTCTTC.

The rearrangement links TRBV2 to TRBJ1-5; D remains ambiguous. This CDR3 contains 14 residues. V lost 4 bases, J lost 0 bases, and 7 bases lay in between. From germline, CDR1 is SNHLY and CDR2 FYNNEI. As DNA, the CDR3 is TGTGCCAGCAGTGGGGCCGATAGCAATCAGCCCCAGCATTTT. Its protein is CASSGADSNQPQHF.

The CDR3 DNA reads TGTGCCAGCAGCTACCCACAGGGTGACGAGCAGTACTTC. It specifies CASSYPQGDEQYF. This chain uses TRBV7-9 with TRBJ2-7; TRBD1 is a possible D gene (6 bases). Germline-derived CDR1 and CDR2 are SEHNR and FQNEAQ (reference sequence). This CDR3 region has 13 residues. V lost 4 bases and J lost 5, with 12 bases in between.

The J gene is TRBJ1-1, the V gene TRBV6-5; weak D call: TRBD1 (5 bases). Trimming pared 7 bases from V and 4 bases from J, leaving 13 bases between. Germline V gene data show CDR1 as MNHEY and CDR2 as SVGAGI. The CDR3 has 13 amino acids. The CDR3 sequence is CASTTGASTEAFF. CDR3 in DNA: TGTGCCAGCACGACCGGGGCGAGCACTGAAGCTTTCTTT.

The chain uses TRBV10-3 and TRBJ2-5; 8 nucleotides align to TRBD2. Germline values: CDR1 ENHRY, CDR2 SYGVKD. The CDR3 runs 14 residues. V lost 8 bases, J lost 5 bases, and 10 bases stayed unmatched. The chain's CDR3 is CAIGRAGVGETQYF. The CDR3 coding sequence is TGTGCCATCGGAAGAGCGGGAGTAGGGGAGACCCAGTACTTC.

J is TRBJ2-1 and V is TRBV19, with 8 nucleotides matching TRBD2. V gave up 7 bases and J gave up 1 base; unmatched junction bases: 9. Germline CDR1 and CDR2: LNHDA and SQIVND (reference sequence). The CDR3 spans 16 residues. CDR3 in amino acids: CASNLRASGSYNEQFF. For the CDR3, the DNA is TGTGCCAGTAACCTTCGGGCTAGCGGGTCCTACAATGAGCAGTTCTTC.

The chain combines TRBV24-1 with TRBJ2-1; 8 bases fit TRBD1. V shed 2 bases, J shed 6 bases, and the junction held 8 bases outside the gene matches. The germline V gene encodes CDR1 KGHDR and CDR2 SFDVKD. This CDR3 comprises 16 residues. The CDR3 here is CATSDWGRGQGNEQFF. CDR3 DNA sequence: TGTGCCACCAGTGATTGGGGCAGGGGGCAGGGCAATGAGCAGTTCTTC.

The CDR3 loop reads CASSIGRGSYEQYF. DNA for the CDR3: TGTGCCAGTAGTATAGGGCGCGGATCCTACGAGCAGTACTTC. The chain employs TRBV19 and TRBJ2-7; D is unresolved. This CDR3 spans 14 amino acids. CDR1 is LNHDA, CDR2 SQIVND, per germline (reference sequence). Trimming pared 1 base from V and 1 base from J, leaving 8 bases between.

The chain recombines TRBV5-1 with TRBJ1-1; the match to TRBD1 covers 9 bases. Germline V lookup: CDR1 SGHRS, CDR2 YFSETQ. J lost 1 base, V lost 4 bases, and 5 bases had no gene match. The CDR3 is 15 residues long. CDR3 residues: CASSTPDRGNTEAFF. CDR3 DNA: TGCGCCAGCAGCACCCCGGACAGGGGGAACACTGAAGCTTTCTTT. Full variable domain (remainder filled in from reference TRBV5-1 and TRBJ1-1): KAGVTQTPRYLIKTRGQQVTLSCSPISGHRSVSWYQQTPGQGLQFLFEYFSETQRNKGNFPGRFSGRQFSNSRSEMNVSTLELGDSALYLCASSTPDRGNTEAFFGQGTRLTVV.

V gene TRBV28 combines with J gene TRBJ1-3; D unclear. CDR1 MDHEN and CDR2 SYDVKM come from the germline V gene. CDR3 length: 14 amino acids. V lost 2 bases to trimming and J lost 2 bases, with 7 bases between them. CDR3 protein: CASSLEYTGNTIYF. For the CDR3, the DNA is TGTGCCAGCAGTTTAGAGTATACTGGAAACACCATATATTTT.

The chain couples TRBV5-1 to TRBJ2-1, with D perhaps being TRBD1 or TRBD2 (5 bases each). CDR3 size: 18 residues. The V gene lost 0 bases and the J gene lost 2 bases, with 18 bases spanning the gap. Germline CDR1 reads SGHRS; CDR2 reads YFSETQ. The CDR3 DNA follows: TGCGCCAGCAGCTTGGTTGAACTAGGTAAGGGGACCTACAATGAGCAGTTCTTC. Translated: CASSLVELGKGTYNEQFF.

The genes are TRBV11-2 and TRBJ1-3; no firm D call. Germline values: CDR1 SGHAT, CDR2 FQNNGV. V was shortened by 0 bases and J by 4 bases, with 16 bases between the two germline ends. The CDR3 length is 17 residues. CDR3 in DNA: TGTGCCAGCAGCTTAGACCCTCGCATGCTGTCAGGAAACACCATATATTTT. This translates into CASSLDPRMLSGNTIYF.

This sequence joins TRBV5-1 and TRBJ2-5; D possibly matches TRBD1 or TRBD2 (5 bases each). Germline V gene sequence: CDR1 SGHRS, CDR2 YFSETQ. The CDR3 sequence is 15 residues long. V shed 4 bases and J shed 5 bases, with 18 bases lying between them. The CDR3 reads CASSKGSNVGETQYF. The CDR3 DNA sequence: TGCGCCAGCAGCAAGGGGAGTAATGTCGGGGAGACCCAGTACTTC. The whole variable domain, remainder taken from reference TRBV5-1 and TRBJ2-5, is KAGVTQTPRYLIKTRGQQVTLSCSPISGHRSVSWYQQTPGQGLQFLFEYFSETQRNKGNFPGRFSGRQFSNSRSEMNVSTLELGDSALYLCASSKGSNVGETQYFGPGTRLLVL.

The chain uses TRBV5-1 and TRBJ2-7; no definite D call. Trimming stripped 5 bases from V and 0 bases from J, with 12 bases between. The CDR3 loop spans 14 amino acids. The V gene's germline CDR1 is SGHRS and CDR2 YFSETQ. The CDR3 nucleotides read TGCGCCAGCAGGCCTTACGTGACCTCCTACGAGCAGTACTTC. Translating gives CASRPYVTSYEQYF.

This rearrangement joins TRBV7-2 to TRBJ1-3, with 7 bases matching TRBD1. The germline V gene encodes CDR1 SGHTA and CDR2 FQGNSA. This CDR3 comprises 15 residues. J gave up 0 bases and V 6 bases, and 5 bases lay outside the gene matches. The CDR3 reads CASSLTGDSGNTIYF. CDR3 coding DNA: TGTGCCAGCAGTCTAACAGGGGACTCTGGAAACACCATATATTTT.

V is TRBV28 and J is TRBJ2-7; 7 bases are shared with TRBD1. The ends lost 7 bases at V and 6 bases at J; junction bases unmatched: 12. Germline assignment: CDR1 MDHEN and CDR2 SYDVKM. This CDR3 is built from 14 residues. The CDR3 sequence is CASNLDRTPGEQYF. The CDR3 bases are TGTGCCAGCAACCTGGACAGGACTCCAGGCGAGCAGTACTTC.

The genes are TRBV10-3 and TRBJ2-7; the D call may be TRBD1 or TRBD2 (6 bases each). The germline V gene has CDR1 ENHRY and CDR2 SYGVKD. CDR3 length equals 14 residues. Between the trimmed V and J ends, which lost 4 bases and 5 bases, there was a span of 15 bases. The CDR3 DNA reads TGTGCCATCAGTGGTCCACAGGGAGGCCACGAGCAGTACTTC. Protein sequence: CAISGPQGGHEQYF.

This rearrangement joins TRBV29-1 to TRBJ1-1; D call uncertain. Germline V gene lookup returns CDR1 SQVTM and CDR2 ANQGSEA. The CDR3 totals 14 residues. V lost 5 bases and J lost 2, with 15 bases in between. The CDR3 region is CSVFRPQGNTEAFF. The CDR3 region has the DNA TGCAGCGTTTTTCGACCGCAAGGCAACACTGAAGCTTTCTTT.

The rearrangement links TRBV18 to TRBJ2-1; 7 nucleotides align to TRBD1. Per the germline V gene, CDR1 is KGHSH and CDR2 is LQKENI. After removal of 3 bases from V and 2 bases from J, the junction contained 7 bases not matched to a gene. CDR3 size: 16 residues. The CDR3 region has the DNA TGTGCCAGCTCACCGACAGGGCCAGGGCCCTACAATGAGCAGTTCTTC. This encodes CASSPTGPGPYNEQFF.

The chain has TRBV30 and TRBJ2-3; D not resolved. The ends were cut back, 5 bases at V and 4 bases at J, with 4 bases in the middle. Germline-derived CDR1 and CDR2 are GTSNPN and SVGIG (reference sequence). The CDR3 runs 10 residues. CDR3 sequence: CAWEADTQYF. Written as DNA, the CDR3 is TGTGCCTGGGAGGCAGATACGCAGTATTTT. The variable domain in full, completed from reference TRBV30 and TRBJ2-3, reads SQTIHQWPATLVQPVGSPLSLECTVEGTSNPNLYWYRQAAGRGLQLLFYSVGIGQISSEVPQNLSASRPQDRQFILSSKKLLLSDSGFYLCAWEADTQYFGPGTRLTVL.

The CDR3 sequence is CASSPGSSDTYEQYF. As DNA, the CDR3 is TGTGCCAGCTCACCAGGATCAAGCGATACCTACGAGCAGTACTTC. The chain has TRBV18 and TRBJ2-7; D is ambiguous. There are 15 residues in the CDR3. The germline V and J ends were trimmed by 2 bases and 2 bases, with 13 bases remaining between them. CDR1 is KGHSH, CDR2 LQKENI, per germline.

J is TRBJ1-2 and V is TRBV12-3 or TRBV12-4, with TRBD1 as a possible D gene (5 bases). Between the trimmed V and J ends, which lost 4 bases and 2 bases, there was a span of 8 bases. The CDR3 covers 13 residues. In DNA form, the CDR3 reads TGTGCCAGCAGTTATCGGGGGAACTATGGCTACACCTTC. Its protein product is CASSYRGNYGYTF.

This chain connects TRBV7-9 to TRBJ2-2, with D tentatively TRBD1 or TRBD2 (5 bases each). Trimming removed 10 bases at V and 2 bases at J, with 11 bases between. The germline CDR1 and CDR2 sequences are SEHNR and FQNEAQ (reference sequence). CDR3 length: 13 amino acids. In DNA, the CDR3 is TGTGCCATCGGGGACGGTAACACCGGGGAGCTGTTTTTT. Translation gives CAIGDGNTGELFF.

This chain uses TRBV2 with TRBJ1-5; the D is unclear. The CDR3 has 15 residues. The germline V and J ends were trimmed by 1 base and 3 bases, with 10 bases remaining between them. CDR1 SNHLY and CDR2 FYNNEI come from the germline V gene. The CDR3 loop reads CASSEVWALNQPQHF. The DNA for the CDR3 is TGTGCCAGCAGTGAAGTATGGGCCCTCAATCAGCCCCAGCATTTT.

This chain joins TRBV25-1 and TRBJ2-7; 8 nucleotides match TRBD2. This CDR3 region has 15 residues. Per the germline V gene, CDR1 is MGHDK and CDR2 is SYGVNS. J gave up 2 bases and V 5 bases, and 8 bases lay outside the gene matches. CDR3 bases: TGTGCCAGCAGTAAACCGGGACTAGTTCCCTACGAGCAGTACTTC. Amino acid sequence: CASSKPGLVPYEQYF.

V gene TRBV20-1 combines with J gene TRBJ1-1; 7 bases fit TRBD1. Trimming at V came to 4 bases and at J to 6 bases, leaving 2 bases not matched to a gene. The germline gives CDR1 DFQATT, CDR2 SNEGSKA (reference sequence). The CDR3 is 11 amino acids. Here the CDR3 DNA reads TGCAGTGCTAACAGGGGCGCTGAAGCTTTCTTT. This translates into CSANRGAEAFF.

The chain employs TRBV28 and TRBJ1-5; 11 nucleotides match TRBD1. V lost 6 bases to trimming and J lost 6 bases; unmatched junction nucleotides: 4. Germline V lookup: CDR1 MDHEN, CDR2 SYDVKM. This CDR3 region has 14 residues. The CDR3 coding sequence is TGTGCCAGCAGGGGGACAGGGGGGATTCAGCCCCAGCATTTT. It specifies CASRGTGGIQPQHF.

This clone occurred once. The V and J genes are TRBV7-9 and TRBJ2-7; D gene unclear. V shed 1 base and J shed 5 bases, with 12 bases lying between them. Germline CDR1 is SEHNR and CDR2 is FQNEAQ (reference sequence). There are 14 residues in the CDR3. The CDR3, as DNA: TGTGCCAGCAGCTTAGGGTCCCACCGAAACGAGCAGTACTTC. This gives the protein CASSLGSHRNEQYF.

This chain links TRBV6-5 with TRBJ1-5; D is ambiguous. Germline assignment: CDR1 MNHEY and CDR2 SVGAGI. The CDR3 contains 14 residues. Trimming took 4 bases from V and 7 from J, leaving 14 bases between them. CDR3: CASSWVPSGQPQHF. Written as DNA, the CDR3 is TGTGCCAGCAGTTGGGTCCCTTCGGGGCAGCCCCAGCATTTT.